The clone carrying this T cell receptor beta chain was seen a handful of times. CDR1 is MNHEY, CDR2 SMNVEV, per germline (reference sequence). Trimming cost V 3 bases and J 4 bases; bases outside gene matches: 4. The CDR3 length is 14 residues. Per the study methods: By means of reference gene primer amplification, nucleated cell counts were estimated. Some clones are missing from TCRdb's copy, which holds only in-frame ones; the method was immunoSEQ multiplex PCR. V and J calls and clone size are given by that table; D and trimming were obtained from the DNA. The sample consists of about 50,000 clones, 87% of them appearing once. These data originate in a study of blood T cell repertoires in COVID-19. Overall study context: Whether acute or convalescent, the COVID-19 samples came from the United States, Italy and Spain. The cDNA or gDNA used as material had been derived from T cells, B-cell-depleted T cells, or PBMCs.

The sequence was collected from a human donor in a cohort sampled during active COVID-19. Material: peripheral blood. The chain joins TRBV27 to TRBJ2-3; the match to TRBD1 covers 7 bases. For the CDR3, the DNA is TGTGCCAGCAGTTTGCGGCAGGGGGCAGATACGCAGTATTTT. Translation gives CASSLRQGADTQYF.